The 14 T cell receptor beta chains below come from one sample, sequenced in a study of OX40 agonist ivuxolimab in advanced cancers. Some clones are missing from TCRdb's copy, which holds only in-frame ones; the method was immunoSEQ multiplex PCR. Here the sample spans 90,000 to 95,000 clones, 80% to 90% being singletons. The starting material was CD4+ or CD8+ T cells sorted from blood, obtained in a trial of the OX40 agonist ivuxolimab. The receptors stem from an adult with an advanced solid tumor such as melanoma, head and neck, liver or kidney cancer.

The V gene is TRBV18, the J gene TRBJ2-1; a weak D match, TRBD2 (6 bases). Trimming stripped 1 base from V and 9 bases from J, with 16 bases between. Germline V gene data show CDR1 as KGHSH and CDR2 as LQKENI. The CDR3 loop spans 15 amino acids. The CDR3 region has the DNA TGTGCCAGCTCACCACTTGGGGGGAGTGATGGTGAGCAGTTCTTC. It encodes CASSPLGGSDGEQFF.

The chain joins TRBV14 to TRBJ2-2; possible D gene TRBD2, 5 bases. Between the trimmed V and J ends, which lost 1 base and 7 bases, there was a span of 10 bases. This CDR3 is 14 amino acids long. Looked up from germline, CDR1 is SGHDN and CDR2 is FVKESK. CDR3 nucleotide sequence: TGTGCCAGCAGCCAAGTAGGGAGCTACGGGGAGCTGTTTTTT. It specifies CASSQVGSYGELFF.

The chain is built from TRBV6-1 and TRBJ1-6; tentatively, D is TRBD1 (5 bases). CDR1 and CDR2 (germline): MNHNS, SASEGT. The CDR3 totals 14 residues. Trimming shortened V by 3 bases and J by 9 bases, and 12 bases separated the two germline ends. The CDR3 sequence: CASSDRRGGSPLHF. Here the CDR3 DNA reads TGTGCCAGCAGTGATCGGAGGGGCGGTTCACCCCTCCACTTT.

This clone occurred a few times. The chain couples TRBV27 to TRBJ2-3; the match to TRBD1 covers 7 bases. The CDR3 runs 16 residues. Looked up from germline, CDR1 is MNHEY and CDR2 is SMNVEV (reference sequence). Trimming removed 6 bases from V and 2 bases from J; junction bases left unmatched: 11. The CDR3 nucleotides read TGTGCCAGCAGATCTACCCCGGGACAGAACACAGATACGCAGTATTTT. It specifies CASRSTPGQNTDTQYF.

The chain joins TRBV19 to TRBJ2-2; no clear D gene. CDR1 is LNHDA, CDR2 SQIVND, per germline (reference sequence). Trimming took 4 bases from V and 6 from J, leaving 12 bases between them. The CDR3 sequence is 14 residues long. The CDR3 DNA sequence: TGTGCCAGTAGTACAACGACGGTGGCCGGGGAGCTGTTTTTT. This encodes CASSTTTVAGELFF.

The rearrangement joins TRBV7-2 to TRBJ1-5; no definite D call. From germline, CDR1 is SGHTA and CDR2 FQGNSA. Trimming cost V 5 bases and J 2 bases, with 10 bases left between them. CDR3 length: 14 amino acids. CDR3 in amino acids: CASSAPGGNQPQHF. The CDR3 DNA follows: TGTGCCAGCAGCGCGCCGGGAGGCAATCAGCCCCAGCATTTT.

CDR3 sequence reads: CASSATQGTVGYTF. Here the CDR3 DNA reads TGTGCCAGCAGCGCGACACAGGGTACCGTTGGCTACACCTTC. This rearrangement joins TRBV7-9 to TRBJ1-2; D is perhaps TRBD1 (6 bases). CDR1 and CDR2 (germline): SEHNR, FQNEAQ (reference sequence). The V end lost 5 bases, the J end lost 7 bases, and 17 bases lay between the germline ends. The CDR3 contains 14 residues.

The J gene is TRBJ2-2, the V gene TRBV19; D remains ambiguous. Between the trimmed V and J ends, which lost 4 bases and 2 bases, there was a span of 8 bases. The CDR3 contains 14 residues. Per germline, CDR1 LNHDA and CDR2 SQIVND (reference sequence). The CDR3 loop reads CASSTKQNTGELFF. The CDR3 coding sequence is TGTGCCAGTAGTACGAAACAAAACACCGGGGAGCTGTTTTTT.

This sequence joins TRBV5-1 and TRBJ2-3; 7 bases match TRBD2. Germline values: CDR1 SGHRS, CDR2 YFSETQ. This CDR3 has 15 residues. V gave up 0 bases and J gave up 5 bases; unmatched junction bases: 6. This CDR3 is CASSLEGGVVDTQYF. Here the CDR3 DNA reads TGCGCCAGCAGCTTGGAGGGAGGGGTTGTAGATACGCAGTATTTT.

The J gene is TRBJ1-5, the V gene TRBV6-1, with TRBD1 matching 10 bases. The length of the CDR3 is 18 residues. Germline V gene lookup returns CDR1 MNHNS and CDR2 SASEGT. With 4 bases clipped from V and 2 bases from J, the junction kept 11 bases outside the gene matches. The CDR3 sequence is CASSGPGQGLSGNQPQHF. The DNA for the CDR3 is TGTGCCAGCAGTGGGCCGGGACAGGGGTTATCCGGCAATCAGCCCCAGCATTTT.

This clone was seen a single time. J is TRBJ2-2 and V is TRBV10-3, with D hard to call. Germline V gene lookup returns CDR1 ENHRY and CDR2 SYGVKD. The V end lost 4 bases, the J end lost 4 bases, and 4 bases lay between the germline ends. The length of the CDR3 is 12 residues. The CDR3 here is CAISAATGELFF. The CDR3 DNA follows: TGTGCCATCAGTGCCGCCACCGGGGAGCTGTTTTTT.

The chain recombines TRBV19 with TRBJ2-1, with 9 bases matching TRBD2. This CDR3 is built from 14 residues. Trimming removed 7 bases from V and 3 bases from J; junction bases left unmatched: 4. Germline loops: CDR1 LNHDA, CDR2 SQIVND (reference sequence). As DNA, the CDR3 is TGTGCCAGTACCCCTAGCGGGGTCTACAATGAGCAGTTCTTC. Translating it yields CASTPSGVYNEQFF.

CDR3 loop: CASSFRTLQPAETQYF. In nucleotides, the CDR3 is TGTGCCAGCAGCTTCCGGACGCTTCAGCCGGCGGAGACCCAGTACTTC. The chain is built from TRBV7-2 and TRBJ2-5; D gene unclear. Germline assignment: CDR1 SGHTA and CDR2 FQGNSA. The CDR3 loop spans 16 amino acids. The V end was cut by 3 bases, the J end by 5 bases, with 19 bases between. Drawing the rest from reference TRBV7-2 and TRBJ2-5, the complete variable domain is GAGVSQSPSNKVTEKGKDVELRCDPISGHTALYWYRQSLGQGLEFLIYFQGNSAPDKSGLPSDRFSAERTGGSVSTLTIQRTQQEDSAVYLCASSFRTLQPAETQYFGPGTRLLVL.

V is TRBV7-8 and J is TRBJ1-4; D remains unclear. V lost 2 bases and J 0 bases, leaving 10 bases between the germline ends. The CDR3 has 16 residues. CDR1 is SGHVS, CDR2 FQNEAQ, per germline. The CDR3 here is CASSLSRTATNEKLFF. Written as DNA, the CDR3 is TGTGCCAGCAGCTTATCCAGGACTGCAACTAATGAAAAACTGTTTTTT.